These T cell receptor beta chains were read from a single sample in a study of blood T cell repertoires in COVID-19. TCRdb's copy holds only in-frame clones and misses some; the assay was immunoSEQ multiplex PCR. The profile shows over 90,000 clones, 87% of them singletons. Sequenced: peripheral blood. These receptors were obtained from a man aged 50 or older in a cohort sampled during active COVID-19. The CDR3 runs from the conserved cysteine through the conserved F or W. D genes are given only for firm matches. A clone size is listed for some rows: how often the clone was seen (once, few, many), or a class if it is expanded.

len	d_gene	abundance	v_gene	j_gene	CDR3aa	CDR3nt
15	TRBD1	once	TRBV14	TRBJ2-7	CASSPDRGYSYEQYF	TGTGCCAGCAGCCCGGACAGGGGATATTCCTACGAGCAGTACTTC
16	TRBD2	.	TRBV7-2	TRBJ2-3	CASSTSGGASTDTQYF	TGTGCCAGCAGCACCAGCGGGGGGGCTAGCACAGATACGCAGTATTTT
15	TRBD2	.	TRBV19	TRBJ2-1	CASSMGLGSYNEQFF	TGTGCCAGTAGTATGGGACTAGGTTCCTACAATGAGCAGTTCTTC
14	TRBD2	.	TRBV9	TRBJ2-5	CASSAAGAGETQYF	TGTGCCAGCAGCGCAGCGGGGGCGGGGGAGACCCAGTACTTC
16	.	.	TRBV6-5	TRBJ1-3	CASSLSGDESGNTIYF	TGTGCCAGCAGTTTATCAGGGGACGAGTCTGGAAACACCATATATTTT
15	.	.	TRBV28	TRBJ2-4	CASSITGKLENIQYF	TGTGCCAGCAGTATCACAGGGAAATTAGAAAACATTCAGTACTTC
16	.	.	TRBV4-1	TRBJ1-5	CASSQEAVPSNQPQHF	TGCGCCAGCAGCCAAGAAGCGGTCCCTAGCAATCAGCCCCAGCATTTT
14	TRBD2	.	TRBV2	TRBJ2-3	CASLSGGVTDTQYF	TGTGCCAGCCTTAGCGGGGGGGTCACAGATACGCAGTATTTT
16	.	.	TRBV11-1	TRBJ2-5	CASSLEVSRPEETQYF	TGTGCCAGCAGCTTAGAGGTATCTAGGCCAGAAGAGACCCAGTACTTC
13	.	few	TRBV7-9	TRBJ2-7	CASSLVGGPEQYF	TGTGCCAGCAGCTTAGTCGGCGGGCCCGAGCAGTACTTC
16	TRBD1	.	TRBV4-1	TRBJ1-5	CASSPEGTGGNQPQHF	TGCGCCAGCAGCCCAGAGGGAACAGGGGGCAATCAGCCCCAGCATTTT
15	TRBD2	.	TRBV4-2	TRBJ2-7	CASSQGTSGGYEQYF	TGTGCCAGCAGCCAAGGGACTAGCGGGGGCTACGAGCAGTACTTC
15	.	.	TRBV5-1	TRBJ1-5	CASSLRPGGNQPQHF	TGCGCCAGCAGCCTGCGGCCTGGAGGGAATCAGCCCCAGCATTTT
12	.	.	TRBV3-1/TRBV3-2	TRBJ2-7	CASSQYSYEQYF	TGTGCCAGCAGCCAATACTCATACGAGCAGTACTTC
15	TRBD2	.	TRBV29-1	TRBJ2-5	CSVEPRGGVQETQYF	TGCAGCGTTGAGCCCCGGGGGGGGGTCCAAGAGACCCAGTACTTC
18	TRBD2	.	TRBV7-9	TRBJ2-5	CASSLGLDSAGDQETQYF	TGTGCCAGCAGCTTAGGCCTTGACTCAGCGGGGGACCAAGAGACCCAGTACTTC
12	.	.	TRBV6-6	TRBJ1-2	CASRGANYGYTF	TGTGCCAGCAGGGGAGCTAACTATGGCTACACCTTC
15	TRBD2	.	TRBV6-6	TRBJ2-1	CASKKLAARGNEQFF	TGTGCCAGCAAAAAACTAGCGGCCCGCGGCAATGAGCAGTTCTTC
16	TRBD1	.	TRBV4-1	TRBJ1-5	CASSQGGQASNQPQHF	TGCGCCAGCAGCCAAGGGGGACAGGCCAGCAATCAGCCCCAGCATTTT
14	TRBD1	.	TRBV5-6	TRBJ1-1	CASSLKGAGAEAFF	TGTGCCAGCAGCTTGAAGGGGGCAGGGGCTGAAGCTTTCTTT
15	.	.	TRBV5-5	TRBJ1-1	CASSLTVGVGTEAFF	TGTGCCAGCAGCTTGACGGTCGGGGTTGGCACTGAAGCTTTCTTT
11	.	.	TRBV27	TRBJ1-5	CASSLLQPQHF	TGTGCCAGCAGTTTACTTCAGCCCCAGCATTTT
16	TRBD2	.	TRBV18	TRBJ2-1	CASSGPTGTSYNEQFF	TGTGCCAGCTCCGGTCCGACCGGGACTAGCTACAATGAGCAGTTCTTC
15	.	.	TRBV6-5	TRBJ1-5	CASNLQLRSNQPQHF	TGTGCCAGCAACCTACAGCTCCGTAGCAATCAGCCCCAGCATTTT
13	.	once	TRBV5-1	TRBJ2-3	CASSLEGADTQYF	TGCGCCAGCAGCTTGGAAGGGGCAGATACGCAGTATTTT
13	.	.	TRBV12-3/TRBV12-4	TRBJ2-1	CASSLDGPNEQFF	TGTGCCAGCAGTTTAGATGGCCCCAATGAGCAGTTCTTC
14	TRBD1	.	TRBV6-5	TRBJ2-4	CASTRTGPKNIQYF	TGTGCCAGCACTCGGACAGGGCCCAAAAACATTCAGTACTTC
15	TRBD1	.	TRBV5-8	TRBJ1-6	CASFAGQLYNSPLHF	TGTGCCAGTTTCGCGGGACAGCTATATAATTCACCCCTCCACTTT